These 2 T cell receptor beta chains share one sample of origin, sequenced in a study of cytomegalovirus exposure and HLA in healthy donors. Primers: 60 Vbeta forward and 13 Jbeta reverse. Profiled with immunoSEQ multiplex PCR; TCRdb holds only in-frame clones, not every one. In the table there are about 100,000 clones, about 70% of which are singletons. The sample taken for sequencing was PBMCs. Receptors were obtained from a female donor in good health and CMV-seropositive.

CDR3 loop: CASTPSGGTYEQYF. DNA of the CDR3: TGTGCCAGCACCCCCTCGGGGGGCACCTACGAGCAGTACTTC. The chain links TRBV11-2 to TRBJ2-7; maybe TRBD2 (7 bases). The CDR3 totals 14 residues. Germline CDR1 reads SGHAT; CDR2 reads FQNNGV. Deletions cut 7 bases from V and 2 bases from J, with 15 bases between.

In regard to this clone: At one end the junction does not follow the germline gene, possibly because of a read error. This chain connects TRBV7-7 to TRBJ2-3; TRBD2 matches 12 bases. Germline V CDR1 and CDR2: SSHAT, FNYEAQ (reference sequence). The CDR3 extends over 22 amino acids. The CDR3 spells CASSPSHASASGRASRTDTQYF. CDR3 DNA: TGTGCTAGCAGCCCGAGCCATGCCTCGGCTAGCGGGAGGGCCAGTCGTACAGATACGCAGTATTTT.